A single sample is the source of the 21 T cell receptor beta chains below, sequenced in a study of glioma-infiltrating T cells after dendritic cell vaccination. Time point indicated: after dendritic cell vaccination, including at tumor progression/relapse. Method: immunoSEQ multiplex PCR; TCRdb's copy keeps in-frame clones and lacks some. The data contain tens of thousands of clones, 85% of them singletons. This specimen consisted of blood, obtained after dendritic cell vaccination. These receptors were obtained from a human donor with glioblastoma.

This clone was recorded once. The chain joins TRBV5-1 to TRBJ2-5, with D uncertain. Trimming pared 2 bases from V and 5 bases from J, leaving 10 bases between. The length of the CDR3 is 13 residues. Germline CDR1 and CDR2: SGHRS and YFSETQ. The chain's CDR3 is CASSLSRSETQYF. CDR3 nucleotides: TGCGCCAGCAGCTTATCTAGGTCGGAGACCCAGTACTTC.

The chain recombines TRBV6-5 with TRBJ1-1, with D perhaps matching TRBD1 (5 bases). Germline V gene data show CDR1 as MNHEY and CDR2 as SVGAGI. The germline V and J ends were trimmed by 8 bases and 3 bases, with 10 bases remaining between them. The CDR3 runs to 12 residues. Here the CDR3 reads CASGQGYTEAFF. As DNA, the CDR3 is TGTGCCAGCGGCCAGGGATACACTGAAGCTTTCTTT.

The chain combines TRBV7-9 with TRBJ2-3, with TRBD2 matching 9 bases. The trim removed 1 base at V and 2 bases at J, leaving 4 bases unmatched. Germline CDR1 and CDR2: SEHNR and FQNEAQ (reference sequence). There are 16 residues in the CDR3. The DNA of the CDR3 is TGTGCCAGCAGCTTAGAAGCGGGGGGATACACAGATACGCAGTATTTT. Translation gives CASSLEAGGYTDTQYF.

The rearrangement links TRBV10-3 to TRBJ1-1; D is ambiguous. V was shortened by 1 base and J by 1 base, with 7 bases between the two germline ends. CDR3 length: 14 residues. The germline V gene encodes CDR1 ENHRY and CDR2 SYGVKD. DNA of the CDR3: TGTGCCATCAGTGAGTACTCGGGGAACACTGAAGCTTTCTTT. Translation: CAISEYSGNTEAFF.

The V call is TRBV25-1, the J call TRBJ1-1; TRBD1 matches at 7 bases. Germline CDR1 MGHDK, CDR2 SYGVNS. The CDR3 has 16 amino acids. The V gene end was trimmed by 1 base and the J gene end by 2 bases; junction bases not matched to a gene: 7. CDR3 bases: TGTGCCAGCAGTGAATTTGAGGGACAGACCAACACTGAAGCTTTCTTT. As protein: CASSEFEGQTNTEAFF.

The rearrangement uses TRBV6-5 and TRBJ1-3; 8 bases line up with TRBD1. Germline V lookup: CDR1 MNHEY, CDR2 SVGAGI. This CDR3 comprises 14 residues. Trimming removed 7 bases from V and 2 bases from J; junction bases left unmatched: 4. The chain's CDR3 is CASKVTGAGNTIYF. The CDR3 DNA reads TGTGCCAGCAAGGTGACAGGGGCTGGAAACACCATATATTTT.

The V and J genes are TRBV4-3 and TRBJ2-1; 9 bases are shared with TRBD2. The germline CDR1 and CDR2 sequences are LGHNA and YSLEER. The CDR3 spans 16 residues. Losses at the gene ends were 0 bases for V and 7 bases for J; bases not matched to a gene: 7. The CDR3 spells CASSQDFAGGGNEQFF. As DNA, the CDR3 is TGCGCCAGCAGCCAAGACTTCGCGGGGGGGGGTAATGAGCAGTTCTTC.

The chain recombines TRBV7-9 with TRBJ1-1; tentative D call: TRBD1 (5 bases). Germline V gene data show CDR1 as SEHNR and CDR2 as FQNEAQ (reference sequence). The CDR3 is 14 residues long. Trimming removed 4 bases at V and 0 bases at J, with 9 bases between. CDR3 bases: TGTGCCAGCAGCTATGGACAACTGAACACTGAAGCTTTCTTT. Its translation is CASSYGQLNTEAFF.

J is TRBJ2-7 and V is TRBV5-1; 9 nucleotides line up with TRBD1. The junction had 5 bases not matched to a gene; V was cut back by 4 bases and J by 6 bases. This CDR3 comprises 13 residues. CDR1 is SGHRS, CDR2 YFSETQ, per germline. The chain's CDR3 is CASSLRQGGEQYF. DNA for the CDR3: TGCGCCAGCAGCCTGCGACAGGGGGGCGAGCAGTACTTC.

This clone has a single count. The chain has TRBV5-5 and TRBJ2-7; tentatively, D is TRBD2 (6 bases). The CDR3 runs 15 residues. Per the germline V gene, CDR1 is SGHKS and CDR2 is YYEKEE (reference sequence). Trimming removed 1 base at V and 5 bases at J, with 16 bases between. CDR3 bases: TGTGCCAGCAGCTTGTCTAATCCGGGGGTCCACGAGCAGTACTTC. Residues: CASSLSNPGVHEQYF.

This sequence joins TRBV5-4 and TRBJ1-1; D may be TRBD1 (5 bases). This CDR3 comprises 14 residues. Germline CDR1 SGHNT, CDR2 YYREEE (reference sequence). Trimming pared 4 bases from V and 6 bases from J, leaving 16 bases between. Written as DNA, the CDR3 is TGTGCCAGCAGCGATCGACAGTTTTGGGCTGAAGCTTTCTTT. Translated, it gives CASSDRQFWAEAFF.

The rearrangement links TRBV18 to TRBJ1-2, with 12 bases aligning to TRBD1. The CDR3 extends over 18 amino acids. Germline loops: CDR1 KGHSH, CDR2 LQKENI. The V gene end was trimmed by 2 bases and the J gene end by 3 bases; junction bases not matched to a gene: 10. The DNA of the CDR3 is TGTGCCAGCTCACCATCCCCCGGGACAGGGGGCGCAGACTATGGCTACACCTTC. Translated: CASSPSPGTGGADYGYTF.

The V call is TRBV14, the J call TRBJ1-1; TRBD1 aligns across 7 bases. J lost 3 bases, V lost 3 bases, and 4 bases had no gene match. The germline V gene has CDR1 SGHDN and CDR2 FVKESK. The CDR3 has 14 amino acids. The DNA for the CDR3 is TGTGCCAGCAGCCAGGCAGGGGGTTACACTGAAGCTTTCTTT. Its protein is CASSQAGGYTEAFF.

The rearrangement joins TRBV29-1 to TRBJ1-1; perhaps TRBD1 as D (6 bases). CDR1 and CDR2 from the germline V gene are SQVTM and ANQGSEA. The CDR3 is 15 residues long. The ends were cut back, 2 bases at V and 0 bases at J, with 13 bases in the middle. The CDR3 loop reads CSVETRTALNTEAFF. CDR3 nucleotides: TGCAGCGTTGAAACACGGACAGCCCTGAACACTGAAGCTTTCTTT. The entire variable domain, with the rest obtained from reference TRBV29-1 and TRBJ1-1, is as follows: SAVISQKPSRDICQRGTSLTIQCQVDSQVTMMFWYRQQPGQSLTLIATANQGSEATYESGFVIDKFPISRPNLTFSTLTVSNMSPEDSSIYLCSVETRTALNTEAFFGQGTRLTVV.

The chain is built from TRBV29-1 and TRBJ2-3, with TRBD2 matching 11 bases. Germline V gene lookup returns CDR1 SQVTM and CDR2 ANQGSEA. This CDR3 comprises 16 residues. V was clipped by 0 bases and J by 4 bases; unmatched bases: 6. CDR3 nucleotides: TGCAGCGTTGAAGATCAACTAGCGGGAGTCCCAGATACGCAGTATTTT. Amino acid sequence: CSVEDQLAGVPDTQYF.

CDR3 loop: CASSLRLRGEYSNQPQHF. CDR3 nucleotide sequence: TGTGCCAGCAGCTTACGACTCAGGGGCGAATATAGCAATCAGCCCCAGCATTTT. This rearrangement joins TRBV7-8 to TRBJ1-5; possibly TRBD1 for D (6 bases). Deletions cut 2 bases from V and 0 bases from J, with 17 bases between. The V gene's germline CDR1 is SGHVS and CDR2 FQNEAQ. The CDR3 has 18 residues.

The V gene is TRBV7-9, the J gene TRBJ2-7; 8 nucleotides line up with TRBD1. The V and J ends lost 5 bases and 3 bases, in that order; junction bases with no gene match: 6. In germline, CDR1 is SEHNR, CDR2 FQNEAQ (reference sequence). This CDR3 has 14 residues. The CDR3 here is CASSPWTGSYEQYF. The CDR3 DNA reads as TGTGCCAGCAGCCCCTGGACAGGGAGCTACGAGCAGTACTTC.

The chain is built from TRBV19 and TRBJ2-1, with 10 bases fitting TRBD2. There are 17 residues in the CDR3. The germline CDR1 and CDR2 sequences are LNHDA and SQIVND (reference sequence). Trimming at V came to 2 bases and at J to 9 bases, leaving 13 bases not matched to a gene. This chain's CDR3 is CASSIMGLSGGASEQFF. The DNA for the CDR3 is TGTGCCAGTAGTATAATGGGTCTGAGCGGGGGGGCCTCTGAGCAGTTCTTC.

The J gene is TRBJ2-3, the V gene TRBV6-1; 7 nucleotides agree with TRBD1. The J segment lost 3 bases and the V segment lost 5 bases, leaving 2 bases of the junction unmatched. CDR1 and CDR2 (germline): MNHNS, SASEGT. The CDR3 spans 13 residues. In DNA form, the CDR3 reads TGTGCCAGCAGTCAACAGGGGACAGATACGCAGTATTTT. Protein: CASSQQGTDTQYF.

The V and J genes are TRBV6-4 and TRBJ2-3, with TRBD2 matching over 8 bases. With 3 bases clipped from V and 1 base from J, the junction kept 0 bases outside the gene matches. CDR3 length: 14 amino acids. The germline V gene has CDR1 MRHNA and CDR2 SNTAGT. The CDR3 loop is CASSERGGTDTQYF. DNA for the CDR3: TGTGCCAGCAGTGAGCGGGGGGGCACAGATACGCAGTATTTT.

The J gene is TRBJ2-7, the V gene TRBV25-1; D is perhaps TRBD1 (5 bases). The V gene lost 4 bases and the J gene lost 4 bases, with 14 bases spanning the gap. Germline V CDR1 and CDR2: MGHDK, SYGVNS. There are 14 residues in the CDR3. CDR3 DNA sequence: TGTGCCAGCAGTGTCCTAGGGGCGAGGTACGAGCAGTACTTC. Translating gives CASSVLGARYEQYF.